Listed below are T cell receptor beta chains from one sample, sequenced in a study of blood T cell repertoires in COVID-19. Profiling relied on immunoSEQ multiplex PCR, and the TCRdb table lists in-frame clones only, not all of them. Counted here are 100,000 to 150,000 clones, about four fifths occurring once; the ten biggest clones make up 12%. What was sequenced was peripheral blood. Receptors were obtained from a man in his sixties with acute or convalescent COVID-19. Both conserved end residues are part of each CDR3. Fields, in order: clone size, J gene, V gene, D gene, CDR3 DNA, CDR3 protein. D genes are given only for firm matches. Size tells how often a clone was seen (once, few, many) or the class of an expanded clone, and some rows leave it out.

few | TRBJ2-2 | TRBV7-3 | - | TGTGCCAGCAGCTTAACAGGGGAACGCGCCGGGGAGCTGTTTTTT | CASSLTGERAGELFF
once | TRBJ2-3 | TRBV5-1 | - | TGCGCCAGCAGCGCCCTAGGGCAGGGGCAGTATTTT | CASSALGQGQYF
- | TRBJ2-5 | TRBV27 | TRBD2 | TGTGCCAGTGGACTAGCGGGAGACGAGACCCAGTACTTC | CASGLAGDETQYF
- | TRBJ1-5 | TRBV19 | - | TGTGCCAGTAGTATCGGTCCCTTCTTCAATCAGCCCCAGCATTTT | CASSIGPFFNQPQHF
- | TRBJ2-3 | TRBV7-6 | - | TGTGCCAGCAGCCAGCGGCGGGCCGACACAGATACGCAGTATTTT | CASSQRRADTDTQYF
- | TRBJ1-5 | TRBV10-2 | TRBD1 | TGCGCCAGCAGCGCCGGGACAGGGATCGGCAATCAGCCCCAGCATTTT | CASSAGTGIGNQPQHF
- | TRBJ1-1 | TRBV11-3 | - | TGTGCCAGCAGCTTAGCCCGAGGGCCCAGGAACACTGAAGCTTTCTTT | CASSLARGPRNTEAFF
few | TRBJ1-1 | TRBV3-1/TRBV3-2 | - | TGTGCCAGCAGCCAAGGACGGAGCAACACTGAAGCTTTCTTT | CASSQGRSNTEAFF
- | TRBJ1-5 | TRBV27 | - | TGTGCCAGCAGGGCTCTGTTTCGGGGGAACAATCAGCCCCAGCATTTT | CASRALFRGNNQPQHF
- | TRBJ1-1 | TRBV14 | TRBD1 | TGTGCCAGCAGCTTTTGGACAGGGGGACAGAAGGACACTGAAGCTTTCTTT | CASSFWTGGQKDTEAFF
- | TRBJ2-5 | TRBV7-3 | - | TGTGCCAGCAGCTTAGGGCAGGTACCAGAGACCCAGTACTTC | CASSLGQVPETQYF
- | TRBJ2-6 | TRBV19 | - | TGTGCCAGTAGTATCGTCCGGGGTGGGGCCAACGTCCTGACTTTC | CASSIVRGGANVLTF
- | TRBJ2-7 | TRBV2 | TRBD2 | TGTGCCAGCAGTACTAGCGGGAAGGGCTACGAGCAGTACTTC | CASSTSGKGYEQYF
- | TRBJ2-3 | TRBV5-1 | - | TGCGCCAGCAGCGCCGGTTCAGGGCATCCAGATACGCAGTATTTT | CASSAGSGHPDTQYF
- | TRBJ2-7 | TRBV14 | - | TGTGCCAGCAGCGACTACTTAAGCTCCTACGAGCAGTACTTC | CASSDYLSSYEQYF
- | TRBJ2-3 | TRBV5-1 | TRBD1 | TGCGCCAGCGGGACAGGGATAGATACGCAGTATTTT | CASGTGIDTQYF
- | TRBJ2-1 | TRBV11-3 | TRBD2 | TGTGCCAGCAGCTCAGCGGGATCGGGTTACAATGAGCAGTTCTTC | CASSSAGSGYNEQFF
few | TRBJ2-5 | TRBV14 | TRBD1 | TGTGCCAGCAGCCAAGATCTGACAGGGTTGTTACAAGAGACCCAGTACTTC | CASSQDLTGLLQETQYF
- | TRBJ2-4 | TRBV3-1/TRBV3-2 | - | TGTGCCAGCAGCCAAGGACAGAGTTTAGCCAAAAACATTCAGTACTTC | CASSQGQSLAKNIQYF
- | TRBJ2-1 | TRBV6-5 | TRBD1 | TGTGCCAGCATAAATCCGGGACAGGGGGCTCCGTTCTTC | CASINPGQGAPFF
- | TRBJ1-1 | TRBV28 | - | TGTGCCACCCTCCGCGGCGACACTGAAGCTTTCTTT | CATLRGDTEAFF
once | TRBJ2-2 | TRBV19 | TRBD2 | TGTGCCAGTAGTAAAGCTAGCGGGAGTCGAACCGGGGAGCTGTTTTTT | CASSKASGSRTGELFF
- | TRBJ2-7 | TRBV27 | TRBD2 | TGTGCCAGCAGTTCCTTCATGGAGGCGAGCGGGAGGAAATACGAGCAGTACTTC | CASSSFMEASGRKYEQYF
- | TRBJ1-2 | TRBV18 | - | TGTGCCAGCTCACCAAACGAGGGGGTTGGCTACACCTTC | CASSPNEGVGYTF
- | TRBJ2-5 | TRBV5-1 | TRBD2 | TGCGCCAGCAGCTTAAGCGGGAGACGACAAGAGACCCAGTACTTC | CASSLSGRRQETQYF
- | TRBJ1-1 | TRBV3-1/TRBV3-2 | TRBD1 | TGTGCCAGCAGCCAAGATAGCGGTGGGACAGGGACTTTCTTT | CASSQDSGGTGTFF
few | TRBJ1-4 | TRBV24-1 | - | TGTGCCACCAGTGATCCACTCCACCCAAAACTGTTTTTT | CATSDPLHPKLFF
- | TRBJ1-3 | TRBV5-6 | - | TGTGCCAGCAGCTCGAGAGGGTCGACTTCTGGAAACACCATATATTTT | CASSSRGSTSGNTIYF
- | TRBJ1-2 | TRBV9 | - | TGTGCCAGCAGCGTAGCCCCGGCGGGGGGAGGCTACACCTTC | CASSVAPAGGGYTF
- | TRBJ1-5 | TRBV5-1 | - | TGCGCCAGCAGACCTAACTTAGGGAGCCAGCCCCAGCATTTT | CASRPNLGSQPQHF
- | TRBJ1-1 | TRBV5-1 | - | TGCGCCAGCAGCCGCGAGAACAGCCGAGTGAACACTGAAGCTTTCTTT | CASSRENSRVNTEAFF
- | TRBJ2-7 | TRBV28 | TRBD2 | TGTGCCAGCAGGGGACTAACGGAGCCCTCCTACGAGCAGTACTTC | CASRGLTEPSYEQYF
- | TRBJ2-7 | TRBV10-3 | TRBD2 | TGTGCCATCAGTGAGGGACAGGAATTAGCGGGAGTGAGGGAGCAGTACTTC | CAISEGQELAGVREQYF
- | TRBJ2-7 | TRBV18 | TRBD1 | TGTGCCAGCTCACCTACGACAGGGCCTGGGGAGCAGTACTTC | CASSPTTGPGEQYF